The 5 T cell receptor beta chains in this list originate from one sample, sequenced in a study of shared clonotypes between healthy human individuals. TCRdb keeps only in-frame clones here, not all; method: immunoSEQ multiplex PCR. Of hundreds of thousands of clones listed, more than 95% are singletons. Sequences were obtained from naive CD4+ T cells sorted from blood. Sample subset: CD45RA+ positively selected. The receptors originated from a woman aged 25 to 39 in good health.

The chain uses TRBV21-1 and TRBJ2-7; the DNA was not used to check the table's D call, TRBD1. TRBV21-1 is a listed pseudogene. The CDR3 is 14 amino acids. CDR3 amino acids: CASSKVQGAYEQYF. As DNA, the CDR3 is TGTGCCAGCAGCAAAGTTCAGGGGGCCTACGAGCAGTACTTC.

This chain links TRBV10-1 with TRBJ2-3; 9 nucleotides match TRBD2. The CDR3 length is 16 residues. Losses at the gene ends were 3 bases for V and 4 bases for J; bases not matched to a gene: 8. Per the germline V gene, CDR1 is WNHNN and CDR2 is SYGVQD (reference sequence). The CDR3: CASSDRQGLAADTQYF. The DNA for the CDR3 is TGCGCCAGCAGTGACCGTCAGGGACTAGCAGCAGATACGCAGTATTTT.

This sequence joins TRBV13 and TRBJ1-2, with 7 bases that match TRBD1. The CDR3 spans 16 residues. With 5 bases clipped from V and 4 bases from J, the junction kept 13 bases outside the gene matches. Germline V gene lookup returns CDR1 PRHDT and CDR2 FYEKMQ (reference sequence). The CDR3 protein is CASSRYDRDIVYGYTF. The CDR3 coding sequence is TGTGCCAGCAGCAGATACGACAGGGATATAGTCTATGGCTACACCTTC.

The genes are TRBV6-5 and TRBJ2-5; no definite D call. V was trimmed by 3 bases and J by 1 base, leaving 9 bases between them. Germline CDR1 MNHEY, CDR2 SVGAGI. The CDR3 has 14 residues. The CDR3 reads CASSYTVLQETQYF. The CDR3 DNA follows: TGTGCCAGCAGTTATACAGTGCTCCAAGAGACCCAGTACTTC.

This clone was seen once. This chain links TRBV5-1 with TRBJ1-4; possibly TRBD1 for D (6 bases). Germline V gene lookup returns CDR1 SGHRS and CDR2 YFSETQ. Trimming stripped 0 bases from V and 0 bases from J, with 9 bases between. CDR3 length: 16 residues. The CDR3 nucleotides read TGCGCCAGCAGCTTGGGGACAGATGCAACTAATGAAAAACTGTTTTTT. The encoded protein is CASSLGTDATNEKLFF.